The TCR beta chain under discussion was sequenced for a study of blood T cells in healthy people across ages. The study, taken as a whole, reports: Across the age range, TCR beta diversity per million T cells fell in a roughly linear way.

Staff drew roughly 10 milliliters of peripheral blood from each donor. Next came a second PCR, run for about 6 to 12 cycles, which used a sample-barcoded 5' primer along with a J-beta primer mix. TCRdb called the 5' RACE reads again in MiXCR, with one record for every CDR3 protein. Among around 750,000 distinct CDR3 sequences listed, 53% were seen once. This clonotype was detected only a few times. Its specificity is not known. The clonotype comes from a man at least 80 years old in good health. Sequenced input: blood.

CDR3 sequence: CASSAYPGTDGYTF. CDR3 bases: TGTGCCAGCAGTGCTTATCCCGGGACGGATGGCTACACCTTC. V gene TRBV25-1 combines with J gene TRBJ1-2; a possible D gene is TRBD1 (5 bases). Germline V gene sequence: CDR1 MGHDK, CDR2 SYGVNS. Trimming left V 4 bases short and J 6 bases short, with 15 bases between. The CDR3 length is 14 residues.